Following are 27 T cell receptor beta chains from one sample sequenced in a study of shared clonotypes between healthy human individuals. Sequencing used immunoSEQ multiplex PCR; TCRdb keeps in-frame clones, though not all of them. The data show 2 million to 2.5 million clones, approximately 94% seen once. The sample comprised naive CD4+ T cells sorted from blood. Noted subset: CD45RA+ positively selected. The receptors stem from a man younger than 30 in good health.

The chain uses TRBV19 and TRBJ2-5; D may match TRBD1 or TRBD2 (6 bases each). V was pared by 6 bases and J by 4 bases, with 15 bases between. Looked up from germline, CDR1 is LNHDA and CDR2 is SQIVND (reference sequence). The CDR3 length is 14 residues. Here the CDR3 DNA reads TGTGCCAGTAGAGTCGAGGGGGGAGGAGAGACCCAGTACTTC. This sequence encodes CASRVEGGGETQYF.

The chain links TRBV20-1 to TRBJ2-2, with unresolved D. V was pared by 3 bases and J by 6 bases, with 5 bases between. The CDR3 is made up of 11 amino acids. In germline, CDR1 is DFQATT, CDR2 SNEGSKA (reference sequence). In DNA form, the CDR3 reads TGCAGTGCTAGTACTCCCGGGGAGCTGTTTTTT. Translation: CSASTPGELFF.

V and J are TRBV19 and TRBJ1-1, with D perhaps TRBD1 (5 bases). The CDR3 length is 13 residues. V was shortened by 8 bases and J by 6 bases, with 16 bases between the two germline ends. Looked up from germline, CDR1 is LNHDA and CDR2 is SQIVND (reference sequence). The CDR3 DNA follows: TGTGCCAGTCGGTGGGGGAGTAAGGCTGAAGCTTTCTTT. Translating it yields CASRWGSKAEAFF.

The CDR3 region has the DNA TGTGCCTCAGGGCGGCTCGGGATAGGTAATGAAAAACTGTTTTTT. Amino acids: CASGRLGIGNEKLFF. V gene TRBV30 combines with J gene TRBJ1-4, with a possible D match to TRBD1 (5 bases). The ends were cut back, 7 bases at V and 4 bases at J, with 19 bases in the middle. Germline V gives CDR1 GTSNPN, CDR2 SVGIG (reference sequence). This CDR3 has 15 residues.

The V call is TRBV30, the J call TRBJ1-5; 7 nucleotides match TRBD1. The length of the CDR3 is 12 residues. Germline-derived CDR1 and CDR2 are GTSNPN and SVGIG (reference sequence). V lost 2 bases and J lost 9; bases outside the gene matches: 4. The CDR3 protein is CAWSRSGGPQHF. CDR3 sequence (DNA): TGTGCCTGGAGTCGGTCAGGGGGGCCCCAGCATTTT.

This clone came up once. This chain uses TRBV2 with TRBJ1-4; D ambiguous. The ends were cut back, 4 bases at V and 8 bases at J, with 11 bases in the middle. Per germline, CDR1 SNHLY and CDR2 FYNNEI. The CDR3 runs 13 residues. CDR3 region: CASSAEGREKLFF. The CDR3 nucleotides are TGTGCCAGCAGTGCAGAGGGCCGGGAAAAACTGTTTTTT.

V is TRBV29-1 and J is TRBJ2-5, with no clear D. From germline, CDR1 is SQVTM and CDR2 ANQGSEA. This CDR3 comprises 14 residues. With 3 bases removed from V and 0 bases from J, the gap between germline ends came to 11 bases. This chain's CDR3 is CSVEARLYQETQYF. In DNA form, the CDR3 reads TGCAGCGTTGAGGCCCGCTTGTACCAAGAGACCCAGTACTTC.

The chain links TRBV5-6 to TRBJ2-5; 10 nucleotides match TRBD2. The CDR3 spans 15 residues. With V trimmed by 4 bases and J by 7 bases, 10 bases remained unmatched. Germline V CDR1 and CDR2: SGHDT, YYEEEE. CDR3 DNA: TGTGCCAGCAGCGACCGACTAGCGGGTGGGGGGACCCAGTACTTC. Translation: CASSDRLAGGGTQYF.

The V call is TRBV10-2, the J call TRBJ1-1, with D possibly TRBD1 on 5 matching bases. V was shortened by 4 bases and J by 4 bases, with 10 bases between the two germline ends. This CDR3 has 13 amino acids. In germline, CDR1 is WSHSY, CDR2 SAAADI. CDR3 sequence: CASSGQRGTEAFF. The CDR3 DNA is TGCGCCAGCAGTGGACAGAGGGGCACTGAAGCTTTCTTT.

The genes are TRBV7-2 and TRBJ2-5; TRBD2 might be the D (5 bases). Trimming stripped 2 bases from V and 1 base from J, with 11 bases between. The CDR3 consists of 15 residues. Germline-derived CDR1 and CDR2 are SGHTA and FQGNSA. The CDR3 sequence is CASSLLYSAQETQYF. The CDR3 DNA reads TGTGCCAGCAGCTTACTTTATAGCGCCCAAGAGACCCAGTACTTC.

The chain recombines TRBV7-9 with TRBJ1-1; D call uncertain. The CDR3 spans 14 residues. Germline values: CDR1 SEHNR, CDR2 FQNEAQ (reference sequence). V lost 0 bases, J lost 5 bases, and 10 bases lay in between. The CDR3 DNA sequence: TGTGCCAGCAGCTTAGCACCGCCCGGGACTGAAGCTTTCTTT. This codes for CASSLAPPGTEAFF. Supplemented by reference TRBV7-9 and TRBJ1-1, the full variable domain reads DTGVSQNPRHKITKRGQNVTFRCDPISEHNRLYWYRQTLGQGPEFLTYFQNEAQLEKSRLLSDRFSAERPKGSFSTLEIQRTEQGDSAMYLCASSLAPPGTEAFFGQGTRLTVV.

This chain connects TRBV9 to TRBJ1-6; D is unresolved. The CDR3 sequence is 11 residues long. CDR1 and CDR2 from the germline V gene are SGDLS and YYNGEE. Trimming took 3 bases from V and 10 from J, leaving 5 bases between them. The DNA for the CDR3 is TGTGCCAGCAGCGCCCGATCACCCCTCCACTTT. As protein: CASSARSPLHF.

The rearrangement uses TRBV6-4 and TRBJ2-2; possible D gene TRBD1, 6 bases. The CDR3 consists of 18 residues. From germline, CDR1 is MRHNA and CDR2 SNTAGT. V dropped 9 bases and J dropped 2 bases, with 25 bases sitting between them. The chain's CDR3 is CASPSRIQDSSNTGELFF. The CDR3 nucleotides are TGTGCCAGTCCGTCGAGGATACAGGACAGCAGCAACACCGGGGAGCTGTTTTTT.

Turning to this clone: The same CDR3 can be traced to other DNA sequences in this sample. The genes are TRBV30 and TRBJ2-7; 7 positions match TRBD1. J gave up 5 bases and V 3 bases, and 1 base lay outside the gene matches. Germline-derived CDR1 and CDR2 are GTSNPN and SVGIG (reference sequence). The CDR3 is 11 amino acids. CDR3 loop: CAWSDRDEQYF. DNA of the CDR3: TGTGCCTGGAGCGACAGGGACGAGCAGTACTTC.

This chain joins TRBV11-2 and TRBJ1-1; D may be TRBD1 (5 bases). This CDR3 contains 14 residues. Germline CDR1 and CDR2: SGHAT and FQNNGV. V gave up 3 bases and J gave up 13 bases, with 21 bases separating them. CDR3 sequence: CASSFGQAGIKDFF. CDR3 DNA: TGTGCCAGCAGCTTCGGGCAGGCAGGGATAAAGGATTTCTTT. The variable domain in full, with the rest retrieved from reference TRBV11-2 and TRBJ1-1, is EAGVAQSPRYKIIEKRQSVAFWCNPISGHATLYWYQQILGQGPKLLIQFQNNGVVDDSQLPKDRFSAERLKGVDSTLKIQPAKLEDSAVYLCASSFGQAGIKDFFGQGTRLTVV.

CDR3 sequence: CASRPPRPTGSDTEAFF. For the CDR3, the DNA is TGTGCCAGCCGACCCCCCCGCCCTACAGGGTCGGACACTGAAGCTTTCTTT. This sequence joins TRBV7-9 and TRBJ1-1; possible D gene TRBD1, 6 bases. Trimming pared 8 bases from V and 3 bases from J, leaving 25 bases between. The CDR3 spans 17 residues. Germline CDR1 is SEHNR and CDR2 is FQNEAQ (reference sequence). The full variable domain, its missing parts supplied by reference TRBV7-9 and TRBJ1-1, is DTGVSQNPRHKITKRGQNVTFRCDPISEHNRLYWYRQTLGQGPEFLTYFQNEAQLEKSRLLSDRFSAERPKGSFSTLEIQRTEQGDSAMYLCASRPPRPTGSDTEAFFGQGTRLTVV.

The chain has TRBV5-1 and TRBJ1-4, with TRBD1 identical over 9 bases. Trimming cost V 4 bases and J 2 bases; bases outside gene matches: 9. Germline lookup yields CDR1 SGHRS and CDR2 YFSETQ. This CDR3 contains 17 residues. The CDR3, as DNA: TGCGCCAGCAGCGCCTGGACAGGGGATCGGACTAATGAAAAACTGTTTTTT. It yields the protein CASSAWTGDRTNEKLFF.

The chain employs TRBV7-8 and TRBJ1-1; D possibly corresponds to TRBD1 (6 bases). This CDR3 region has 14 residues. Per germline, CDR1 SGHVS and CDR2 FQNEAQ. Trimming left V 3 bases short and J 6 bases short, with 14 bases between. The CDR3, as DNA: TGTGCCAGCAGCTTGGAGGGGGGCTCGGCTGAAGCTTTCTTT. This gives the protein CASSLEGGSAEAFF.

CDR3 sequence (DNA): TGTGCCACCAGCAGAGGCCCGACAGGGGGTGAAACTGAAGCTTTCTTT. The encoded protein is CATSRGPTGGETEAFF. The chain recombines TRBV15 with TRBJ1-1; 9 bases fit TRBD1. Germline CDR1 and CDR2: LNHNV and YYDKDF (reference sequence). J was trimmed by 5 bases and V by 1 base; bases with no gene match: 8. The CDR3 is made up of 16 amino acids. The variable domain in full, completed from reference TRBV15 and TRBJ1-1, reads DAMVIQNPRYQVTQFGKPVTLSCSQTLNHNVMYWYQQKSSQAPKLLFHYYDKDFNNEADTPDNFQSRRPNTSFCFLDIRSPGLGDTAMYLCATSRGPTGGETEAFFGQGTRLTVV.

The CDR3 loop reads CASKIGVPESDQHF. As DNA, the CDR3 is TGTGCCAGCAAGATCGGGGTCCCGGAGTCAGACCAGCATTTT. The chain employs TRBV2 and TRBJ1-5; D call uncertain. Trimming stripped 7 bases from V and 12 bases from J, with 22 bases between. CDR1 SNHLY and CDR2 FYNNEI come from the germline V gene. The CDR3 is 14 amino acids.

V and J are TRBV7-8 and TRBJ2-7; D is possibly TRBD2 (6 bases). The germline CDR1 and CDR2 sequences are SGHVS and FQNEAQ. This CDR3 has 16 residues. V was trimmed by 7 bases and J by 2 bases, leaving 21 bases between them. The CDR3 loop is CASNPRDSIYTYEQYF. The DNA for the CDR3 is TGTGCCAGCAACCCTCGGGACTCGATATATACCTACGAGCAGTACTTC.

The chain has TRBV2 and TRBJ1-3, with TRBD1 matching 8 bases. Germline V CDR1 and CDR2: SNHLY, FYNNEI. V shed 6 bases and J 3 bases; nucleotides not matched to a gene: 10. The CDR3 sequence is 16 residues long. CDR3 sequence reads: CASSQKRQGNGNTIYF. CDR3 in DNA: TGTGCCAGCAGCCAAAAACGACAGGGGAATGGAAACACCATATATTTT.

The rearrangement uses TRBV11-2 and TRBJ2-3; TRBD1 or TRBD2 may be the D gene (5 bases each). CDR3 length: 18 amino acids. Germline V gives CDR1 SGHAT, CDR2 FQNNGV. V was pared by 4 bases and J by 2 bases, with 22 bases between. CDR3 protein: CASSYYPQARGDTDTQYF. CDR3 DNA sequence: TGTGCCAGCAGCTACTACCCACAGGCAAGAGGGGACACAGATACGCAGTATTTT.

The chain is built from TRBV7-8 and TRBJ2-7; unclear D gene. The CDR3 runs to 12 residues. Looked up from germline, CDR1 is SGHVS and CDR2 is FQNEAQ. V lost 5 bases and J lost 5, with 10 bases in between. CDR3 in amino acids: CASSGILDEQYF. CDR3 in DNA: TGTGCCAGCAGCGGGATCCTCGACGAGCAGTACTTC.

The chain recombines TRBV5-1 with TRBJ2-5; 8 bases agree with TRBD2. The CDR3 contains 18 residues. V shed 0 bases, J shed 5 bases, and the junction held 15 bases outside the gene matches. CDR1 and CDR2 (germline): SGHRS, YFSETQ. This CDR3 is CASSLAPGVAGGQETQYF. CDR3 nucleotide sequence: TGCGCCAGCAGCTTGGCCCCCGGGGTTGCGGGAGGCCAGGAGACCCAGTACTTC.

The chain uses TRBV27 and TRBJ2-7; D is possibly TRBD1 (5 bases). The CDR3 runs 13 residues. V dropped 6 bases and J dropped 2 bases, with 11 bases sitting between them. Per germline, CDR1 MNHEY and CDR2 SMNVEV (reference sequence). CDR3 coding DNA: TGTGCCAGCAGCTACAGGAATACCTACGAGCAGTACTTC. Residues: CASSYRNTYEQYF.

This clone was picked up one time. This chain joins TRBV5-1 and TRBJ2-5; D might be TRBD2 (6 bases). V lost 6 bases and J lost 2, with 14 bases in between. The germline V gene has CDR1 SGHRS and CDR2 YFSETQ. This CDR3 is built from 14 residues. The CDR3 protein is CASTPGGMQETQYF. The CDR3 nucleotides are TGCGCCAGCACTCCGGGCGGGATGCAAGAGACCCAGTACTTC.